This T cell receptor (beta chain) derives from a study of control samples from healthy donors and cancer patients. Trimming removed 4 bases from V and 0 bases from J, with 8 bases in between. Germline CDR1 is SEHNR and CDR2 is FQNEAQ (reference sequence). The CDR3 consists of 14 residues. Profiled with immunoSEQ multiplex PCR; TCRdb holds only in-frame clones, not every one. The repertoire includes around 86,000 clones, roughly 90% of them detected once, and 1.9% sits in the top ten. Sequencing was performed on PBMCs. The receptor was isolated from a woman aged 55-75 years with head and neck cancer. This chain joins TRBV7-9 and TRBJ2-3; D remains unclear. Written as DNA, the CDR3 is TGTGCCAGCAGCTCGGTTTCTAGCACAGATACGCAGTATTTT. Protein: CASSSVSSTDTQYF.